This record concerns one T cell receptor beta chain sequence. This record comes from a study of T cell changes during pregnancy in multiple sclerosis. V shed 10 bases and J 3 bases; nucleotides not matched to a gene: 9. This CDR3 is built from 14 residues. Germline V CDR1 and CDR2: MNHEY, SMNVEV (reference sequence). Some clones are missing from TCRdb's copy, which holds only in-frame ones; the method was immunoSEQ multiplex PCR. This sample carries 60,000 or so clones, around nine tenths of them seen once, and the ten largest clones take around 0.81%. This specimen was peripheral blood, taken before pregnancy. This TCR derives from a female donor with multiple sclerosis, enrolled in a pregnancy study. The J gene is TRBJ2-7, the V gene TRBV27; 10 nucleotides match TRBD1. The CDR3 coding sequence is TGTGCCACCGGCCCGGGACAGGGGTTCTACGAGCAGTACTTC. It yields the protein CATGPGQGFYEQYF.